The 25 T cell receptor beta chains presented below share a single source sample, sequenced in a study of T cell repertoires in cytomegalovirus infection. One entry per CDR3 protein results from TCRdb running MiXCR on the reads. The top ten hold 8% of the sample, which has hundreds of thousands of distinct CDR3 sequences, less than 25% seen once. The sample comprised CD8+ T cells from PBMCs. These receptors all come from a human donor in good health (CMV status not recorded). Some clones in this sample may be carry-over from other donors' samples.

The chain joins TRBV7-6 to TRBJ2-2; TRBD1 matches at 9 bases. Germline trimming cut 1 base from V and 3 bases from J; bases unmatched to any gene: 3. Germline CDR1 SGHVS, CDR2 FNYEAQ. The CDR3 is 16 residues long. DNA for the CDR3: TGTGCCAGCAGCTTAGAGGACAGGGGACACACCGGGGAGCTGTTTTTT. This encodes CASSLEDRGHTGELFF.

Note on this clonotype: The CDR3 end shows no conserved phenylalanine or tryptophan, and so a read error is likely. The chain employs TRBV28 and TRBJ1-5, with D tentatively TRBD1 (5 bases). The V end lost 4 bases, the J end lost 7 bases, and 17 bases lay between the germline ends. The CDR3 runs to 15 residues. The germline CDR1 and CDR2 sequences are MDHEN and SYDVKM. The CDR3 region has the DNA TGTGCCAGCAGTTCCATACGGATTAGGGGCCAGCCCCAGCATTTA. Residues: CASSSIRIRGQPQHL.

This clonotype was picked up a small number of times. The chain joins TRBV11-2 to TRBJ1-4; 7 bases map to TRBD1. The CDR3 length is 13 residues. The germline gives CDR1 SGHAT, CDR2 FQNNGV. Trimming at V came to 4 bases and at J to 11 bases, leaving 7 bases not matched to a gene. Here the CDR3 DNA reads TGTGCCAGCAGCTGGAGGGGGCGGGAGAAACTGTTTTTT. As protein: CASSWRGREKLFF.

The table lists this clonotype with a few counts. This sequence joins TRBV6-1 and TRBJ2-3, with TRBD2 as a possible D gene (5 bases). Germline lookup yields CDR1 MNHNS and CDR2 SASEGT. Deletions cut 5 bases from V and 6 bases from J, with 12 bases between. This CDR3 spans 13 amino acids. As DNA, the CDR3 is TGTGCCAGCAGTTTAACTAGTCATGATACGCAGTATTTT. It translates to CASSLTSHDTQYF.

The table lists this clonotype with a few counts. The gene calls are TRBV5-5 and TRBJ2-3, with 9 bases lining up with TRBD2. CDR3 length equals 16 residues. Germline V gene data show CDR1 as SGHKS and CDR2 as YYEKEE (reference sequence). J gave up 2 bases and V 2 bases, and 6 bases lay outside the gene matches. The CDR3: CASSFVAGDLTDTQYF. The CDR3 DNA reads TGTGCCAGCAGCTTTGTAGCGGGGGACCTCACAGATACGCAGTATTTT.

The J gene is TRBJ2-7, the V gene TRBV6-2 or TRBV6-3, with 10 bases fitting TRBD1. The length of the CDR3 is 15 residues. Germline lookup yields CDR1 MNHEY and CDR2 SVGEGT. J lost 5 bases, V lost 6 bases, and 10 bases had no gene match. The CDR3 DNA follows: TGTGCCAGCAGCAAAGACAGGGGGCGGATAAACGAGCAGTACGTC. Amino acids: CASSKDRGRINEQYV.

On this clonotype itself: One end of the junction varies from germline; a read error may be responsible. This chain uses TRBV6-5 with TRBJ2-2; TRBD2 might be the D (6 bases). CDR1 and CDR2 (germline): MNHEY, SVGAGI. This CDR3 region has 16 residues. The CDR3 coding sequence is TGTGCCAGCAGTTACTCGGCGGTAACGAACACCGGGGGGCTGTTTTTT. This encodes CASSYSAVTNTGGLFF.

This clonotype has just a few counts. The chain joins TRBV7-9 to TRBJ2-7; D not resolved. The germline gives CDR1 SEHNR, CDR2 FQNEAQ (reference sequence). The CDR3 sequence is 12 residues long. Trimming removed 5 bases at V and 5 bases at J, with 10 bases between. The CDR3 sequence: CASSVGMNEQYF. The CDR3 DNA is TGTGCCAGCAGCGTAGGGATGAACGAGCAGTACTTC.

This clonotype has a handful of counts. V gene TRBV12-3 or TRBV12-4 combines with J gene TRBJ2-7, with TRBD2 as a possible D gene (6 bases). V was shortened by 6 bases and J by 3 bases, with 21 bases between the two germline ends. The CDR3 sequence is 16 residues long. CDR3 coding DNA: TGTGCCAGCAGCCGGGGGATCGTGGGGCCCCACTACGAGCAGTACTTC. It encodes CASSRGIVGPHYEQYF.

The V gene is TRBV27, the J gene TRBJ2-6, with D possibly matching TRBD1 (6 bases). The CDR3 sequence is 17 residues long. Deletions cut 6 bases from V and 2 bases from J, with 17 bases between. The germline CDR1 and CDR2 sequences are MNHEY and SMNVEV (reference sequence). In nucleotides, the CDR3 is TGTGCCAGCAGAACCGGGTACAGGGACCCTGGGGCCAACGTCCTGACTTTC. This translates into CASRTGYRDPGANVLTF.

The rearrangement joins TRBV6-2 or TRBV6-3 to TRBJ2-1; TRBD1 agrees at 7 bases. Germline V lookup: CDR1 MNHEY, CDR2 SVGEGT. The CDR3 length is 14 residues. Trimming took 6 bases from V and 7 from J; bases not matched to a gene: 9. The CDR3 spells CASSLTGATNEQFF. The CDR3 nucleotides are TGTGCCAGCAGCTTAACAGGGGCAACTAATGAGCAGTTCTTC.

The sample holds a few counts of this clonotype. V gene TRBV6-2 or TRBV6-3 combines with J gene TRBJ2-5; 12 nucleotides line up with TRBD1. This CDR3 contains 15 residues. Per germline, CDR1 MNHEY and CDR2 SVGEGT. V lost 6 bases to trimming and J lost 4 bases; unmatched junction nucleotides: 6. Here the CDR3 DNA reads TGTGCCAGCAGGTCCGGGACAGGGGGCTTAGAGACCCAGTACTTC. Protein sequence: CASRSGTGGLETQYF.

This chain uses TRBV2 with TRBJ2-1; 7 bases are a match to TRBD2. Per the germline V gene, CDR1 is SNHLY and CDR2 is FYNNEI. The CDR3 consists of 13 residues. With 4 bases clipped from V and 8 bases from J, the junction kept 5 bases outside the gene matches. The CDR3 DNA sequence: TGTGCCAGCAGTGGGGGAGGGATCGATGAGCAGTTCTTC. Its protein is CASSGGGIDEQFF. Using reference TRBV2 and TRBJ2-1 for the parts outside the CDR3, the full variable domain is EPEVTQTPSHQVTQMGQEVILRCVPISNHLYFYWYRQILGQKVEFLVSFYNNEISEKSEIFDDQFSVERPDGSNFTLKIRSTKLEDSAMYFCASSGGGIDEQFFGPGTRLTVL.

Details on this clonotype: Just one base apart from a much larger clone, this may be a read error. The chain employs TRBV12-5 and TRBJ1-1; no definite D call. The CDR3 sequence is 11 residues long. The germline CDR1 and CDR2 sequences are LGHNT and FRNRAP. V gave up 7 bases and J gave up 5 bases, with 8 bases separating them. The CDR3 spells CASDPGTEAFF. As DNA, the CDR3 is TGTGCTAGTGACCCGGGGACTGAAGCTTTCTTT.

This clonotype came up a few times. The chain has TRBV20-1 and TRBJ2-2; 12 bases map to TRBD2. V lost 0 bases to trimming and J lost 6 bases; unmatched junction nucleotides: 8. The CDR3 is made up of 17 amino acids. Germline-derived CDR1 and CDR2 are DFQATT and SNEGSKA (reference sequence). The CDR3 nucleotides are TGCAGTGCTAGAGAGGCTAGCGGGGGGGCCTCGGCCGGGGAGCTGTTTTTT. Translating it yields CSAREASGGASAGELFF.

This clonotype occurred a few times. This rearrangement joins TRBV7-9 to TRBJ2-7; 7 bases are a match to TRBD1. The CDR3 is 14 residues long. J gave up 4 bases and V 5 bases, and 8 bases lay outside the gene matches. CDR1 and CDR2 (germline): SEHNR, FQNEAQ (reference sequence). CDR3 DNA: TGTGCCAGCAGCGCTCGGGACAGACCATACGAGCAGTACGTC. Its translation is CASSARDRPYEQYV.

This clonotype was recorded at least ten times. The chain couples TRBV7-2 to TRBJ2-3, with TRBD2 identical over 13 bases. The germline gives CDR1 SGHTA, CDR2 FQGNSA. This CDR3 contains 19 residues. V was clipped by 5 bases and J by 1 base; unmatched bases: 12. The CDR3 DNA reads TGTGCCAGCAGCGCAGTTGGCGGACTAGCGGGGGCTCGCACAGATACGCAGTATTTT. Amino acid sequence: CASSAVGGLAGARTDTQYF.

At least ten counts were recorded for this clonotype. The chain has TRBV10-3 and TRBJ2-5, with TRBD2 matching 10 bases. V dropped 5 bases and J dropped 4; count of bases not matched to a gene: 1. The CDR3 sequence is 13 residues long. Germline CDR1 ENHRY, CDR2 SYGVKD. CDR3 amino acids: CAISWTSGETQYF. The DNA for the CDR3 is TGTGCCATCAGTTGGACTAGCGGAGAGACCCAGTACTTC.

The genes are TRBV12-3 or TRBV12-4 and TRBJ2-7; D is perhaps TRBD1 or TRBD2 (5 bases each). V was shortened by 4 bases and J by 6 bases, with 13 bases between the two germline ends. This CDR3 is 13 amino acids long. As DNA, the CDR3 is TGTGCCAGCAGTTCGGGACCGGGCGGCGAGCAGTACTTC. It specifies CASSSGPGGEQYF.

The chain couples TRBV11-2 to TRBJ2-1; D is unresolved. With 5 bases removed from V and 4 bases from J, the gap between germline ends came to 18 bases. The V gene's germline CDR1 is SGHAT and CDR2 FQNNGV. CDR3 length: 16 residues. CDR3 DNA sequence: TGTGCCAGCAGCCCTGATTTGGGGAACGTTTACAATGAGCAGTTCTTC. Translated: CASSPDLGNVYNEQFF.

The V call is TRBV5-5, the J call TRBJ1-1; tentatively, D is TRBD1 (5 bases). This CDR3 is built from 14 residues. The germline V gene encodes CDR1 SGHKS and CDR2 YYEKEE (reference sequence). The V and J ends lost 5 bases and 1 base respectively, with 12 bases between them. For the CDR3, the DNA is TGTGCCAGCAGTTGGGACGGTAGGAACACTGAAGCTTTCTTT. Residues: CASSWDGRNTEAFF.

V and J are TRBV12-3 or TRBV12-4 and TRBJ2-2; D is undetermined. This CDR3 has 14 amino acids. V lost 7 bases, J lost 5 bases, and 14 bases lay in between. This CDR3 reads CASMGRVLTGELFF. DNA of the CDR3: TGTGCCAGCATGGGAAGGGTCTTGACCGGGGAGCTGTTTTTT.

V and J are TRBV6-1 and TRBJ1-1, with D unresolved. Trimming shortened V by 2 bases and J by 5 bases, and 12 bases separated the two germline ends. Germline values: CDR1 MNHNS, CDR2 SASEGT. The CDR3 loop spans 14 amino acids. The CDR3 loop is CASSEIGEGTEAFF. The CDR3 DNA is TGTGCCAGCAGTGAAATCGGAGAGGGTACTGAAGCTTTCTTT.

The rearrangement uses TRBV18 and TRBJ2-5; 7 bases agree with TRBD2. CDR1 KGHSH and CDR2 LQKENI come from the germline V gene. This CDR3 is built from 17 residues. With 0 bases clipped from V and 0 bases from J, the junction kept 7 bases outside the gene matches. As DNA, the CDR3 is TGTGCCAGCTCACCACCAGTGCTAGCGGCGTACCAAGAGACCCAGTACTTC. Translated: CASSPPVLAAYQETQYF. Using reference TRBV18 and TRBJ2-5 for the parts outside the CDR3, the full variable domain is NAGVMQNPRHLVRRRGQEARLRCSPMKGHSHVYWYRQLPEEGLKFMVYLQKENIIDESGMPKERFSAEFPKEGPSILRIQQVVRGDSAAYFCASSPPVLAAYQETQYFGPGTRLLVL.

The chain carries TRBV5-1 and TRBJ2-4, with D possibly matching TRBD2 (5 bases). The germline V and J ends were trimmed by 0 bases and 5 bases, with 12 bases remaining between them. In germline, CDR1 is SGHRS, CDR2 YFSETQ. This CDR3 has 15 amino acids. The CDR3 sequence is CASSLGVSVENIQYF. The CDR3, as DNA: TGCGCCAGCAGCTTGGGCGTTAGCGTCGAAAACATTCAGTACTTC.